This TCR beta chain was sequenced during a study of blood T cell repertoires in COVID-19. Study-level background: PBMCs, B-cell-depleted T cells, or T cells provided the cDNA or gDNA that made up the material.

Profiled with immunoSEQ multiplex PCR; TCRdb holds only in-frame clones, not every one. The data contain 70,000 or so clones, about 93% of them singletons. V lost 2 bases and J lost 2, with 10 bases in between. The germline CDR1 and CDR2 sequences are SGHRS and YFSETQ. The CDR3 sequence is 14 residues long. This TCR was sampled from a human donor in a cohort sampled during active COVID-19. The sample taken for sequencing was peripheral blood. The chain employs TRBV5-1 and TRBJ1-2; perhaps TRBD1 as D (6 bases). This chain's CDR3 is CASSFKGENYGYTF. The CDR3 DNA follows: TGCGCCAGCAGCTTCAAGGGGGAAAACTATGGCTACACCTTC.